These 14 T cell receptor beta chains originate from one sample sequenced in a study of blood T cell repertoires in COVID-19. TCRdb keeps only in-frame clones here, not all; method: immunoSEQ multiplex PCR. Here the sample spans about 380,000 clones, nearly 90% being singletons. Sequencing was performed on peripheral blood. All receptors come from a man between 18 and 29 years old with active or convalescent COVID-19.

In nucleotides, the CDR3 is TGTGCCAGCAGTTACCCAGGGATGGGCGAGCAGTACTTC. It yields the protein CASSYPGMGEQYF. The chain links TRBV6-5 to TRBJ2-7, with D tentatively TRBD1 (5 bases). The V and J ends lost 2 bases and 6 bases respectively, with 11 bases between them. The CDR3 is made up of 13 amino acids. Germline V CDR1 and CDR2: MNHEY, SVGAGI.

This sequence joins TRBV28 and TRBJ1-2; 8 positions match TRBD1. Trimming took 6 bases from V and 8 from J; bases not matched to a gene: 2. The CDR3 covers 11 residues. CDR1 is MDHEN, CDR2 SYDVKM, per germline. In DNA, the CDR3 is TGTGCCAGCAGGGGGACAGGCGGCTACACCTTC. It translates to CASRGTGGYTF.

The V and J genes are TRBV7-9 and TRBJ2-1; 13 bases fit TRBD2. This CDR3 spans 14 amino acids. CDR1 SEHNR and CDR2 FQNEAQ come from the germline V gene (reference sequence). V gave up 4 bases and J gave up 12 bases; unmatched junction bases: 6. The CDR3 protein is CASSWTSGGQGQFF. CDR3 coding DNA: TGTGCCAGCAGCTGGACTAGCGGGGGCCAGGGGCAGTTCTTC.

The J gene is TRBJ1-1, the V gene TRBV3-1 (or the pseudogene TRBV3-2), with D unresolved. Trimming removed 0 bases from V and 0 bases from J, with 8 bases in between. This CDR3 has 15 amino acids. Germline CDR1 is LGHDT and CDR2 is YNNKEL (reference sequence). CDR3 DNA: TGTGCCAGCAGCCAAGATTTGGGCTTGAACACTGAAGCTTTCTTT. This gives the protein CASSQDLGLNTEAFF.

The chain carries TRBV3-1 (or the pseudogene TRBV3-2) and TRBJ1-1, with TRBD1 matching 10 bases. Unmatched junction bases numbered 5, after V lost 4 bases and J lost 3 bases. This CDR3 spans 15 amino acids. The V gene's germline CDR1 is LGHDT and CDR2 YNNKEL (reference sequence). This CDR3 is CASSPTGGGYTEAFF. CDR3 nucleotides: TGTGCCAGCAGCCCGACAGGGGGCGGGTACACTGAAGCTTTCTTT.

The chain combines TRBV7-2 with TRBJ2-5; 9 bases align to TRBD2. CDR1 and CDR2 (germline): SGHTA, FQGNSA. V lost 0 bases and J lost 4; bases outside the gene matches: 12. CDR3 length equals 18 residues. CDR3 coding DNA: TGTGCCAGCAGCTTAGCGCTTCTATTAGCGGGAGTTTCAGAGACCCAGTACTTC. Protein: CASSLALLLAGVSETQYF.

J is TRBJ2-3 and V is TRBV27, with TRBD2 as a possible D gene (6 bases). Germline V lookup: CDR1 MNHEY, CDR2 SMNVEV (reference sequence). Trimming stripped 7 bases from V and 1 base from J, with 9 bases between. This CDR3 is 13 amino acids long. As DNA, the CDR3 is TGTGCCAGCATAAAGCGGGGCACAGATACGCAGTATTTT. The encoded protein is CASIKRGTDTQYF.

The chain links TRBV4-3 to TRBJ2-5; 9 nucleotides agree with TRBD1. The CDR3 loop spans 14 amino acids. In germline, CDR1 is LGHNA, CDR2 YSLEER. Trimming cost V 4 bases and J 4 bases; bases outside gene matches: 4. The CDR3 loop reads CASSPGQGSETQYF. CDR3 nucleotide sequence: TGCGCCAGCAGCCCTGGACAGGGGTCAGAGACCCAGTACTTC.

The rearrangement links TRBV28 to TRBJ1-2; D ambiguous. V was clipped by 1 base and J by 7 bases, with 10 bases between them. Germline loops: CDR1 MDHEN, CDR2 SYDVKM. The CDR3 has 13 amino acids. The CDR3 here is CASSLSRVSGYTF. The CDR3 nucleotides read TGTGCCAGCAGTTTATCGAGGGTGAGTGGCTACACCTTC.

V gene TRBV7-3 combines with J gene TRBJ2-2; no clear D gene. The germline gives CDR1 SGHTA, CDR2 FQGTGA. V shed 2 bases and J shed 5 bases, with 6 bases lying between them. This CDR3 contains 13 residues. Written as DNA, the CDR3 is TGTGCCAGCAGCTTAGGCAGAACCGGGGAGCTGTTTTTT. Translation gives CASSLGRTGELFF.

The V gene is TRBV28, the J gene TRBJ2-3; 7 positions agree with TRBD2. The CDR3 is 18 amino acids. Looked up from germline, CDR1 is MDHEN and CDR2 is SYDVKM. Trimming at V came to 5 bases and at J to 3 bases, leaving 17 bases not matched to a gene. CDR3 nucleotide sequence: TGTGCCAGCAGTAGGCCCCCCTCATTAGGCGGGAGTACAGATACGCAGTATTTT. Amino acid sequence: CASSRPPSLGGSTDTQYF.

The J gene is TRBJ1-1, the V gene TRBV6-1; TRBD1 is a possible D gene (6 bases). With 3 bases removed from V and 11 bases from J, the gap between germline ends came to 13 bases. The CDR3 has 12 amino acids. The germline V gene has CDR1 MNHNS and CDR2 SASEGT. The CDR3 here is CASSEQGPGAFF. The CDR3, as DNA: TGTGCCAGCAGTGAGCAGGGGCCGGGGGCTTTCTTT.

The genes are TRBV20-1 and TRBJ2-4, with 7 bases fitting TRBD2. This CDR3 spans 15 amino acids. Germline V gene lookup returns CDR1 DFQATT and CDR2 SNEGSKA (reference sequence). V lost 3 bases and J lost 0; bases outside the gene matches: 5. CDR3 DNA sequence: TGCAGTGCTAGTGGGGGGGGACTAGCCAAAAACATTCAGTACTTC. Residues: CSASGGGLAKNIQYF.

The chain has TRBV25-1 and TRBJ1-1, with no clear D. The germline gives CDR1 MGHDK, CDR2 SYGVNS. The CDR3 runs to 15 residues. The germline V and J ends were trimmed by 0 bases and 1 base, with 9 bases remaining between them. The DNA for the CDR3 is TGTGCCAGCAGTGAATATGCGGGCGGGAACACTGAAGCTTTCTTT. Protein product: CASSEYAGGNTEAFF.